Listed below are T cell receptor beta chains from one sample, sequenced in a study of T cell repertoires in ileal Crohn's disease. The data were produced by immunoSEQ multiplex PCR, yet TCRdb's version contains in-frame clones alone and is incomplete. The repertoire holds nearly 5,500 clones, with 82% as singletons. Sequencing was done on a sample of ileal tissue. Every receptor here comes from an adult with Crohn's disease. The CDR3 runs from the conserved cysteine through the conserved F or W. D genes are given only for firm matches. Size values are once, few and many counts, or a class for expanded clones, and some rows have none.

v_gene,d_gene,abundance,j_gene,CDR3nt,CDR3aa
TRBV9,.,.,TRBJ2-5,TGTGCCAGCAGCGTAGCTGTGGGGGGAGAGACCCAGTACTTC,CASSVAVGGETQYF
TRBV4-1,.,.,TRBJ2-7,TGCGCCAGCAGCCAAGTAGAGGGCTCCTACGAGCAGTACTTC,CASSQVEGSYEQYF
TRBV27,TRBD1,.,TRBJ2-2,TGTGCCAGCAAAACCGGGACAGGGACCGGGGAGCTGTTTTTT,CASKTGTGTGELFF
TRBV15,.,.,TRBJ2-1,TGTGCCGTTAGGGCAGGGTTCGATTTCTATGAGCAGTTCTTC,CAVRAGFDFYEQFF
TRBV5-1,.,.,TRBJ2-1,TGCGCCAGCAGCTTGATGGGCAGGCGCCAGAACTCCTACAATGAGCAGTTCTTC,CASSLMGRRQNSYNEQFF
TRBV5-4,.,once,TRBJ2-7,TGTGCCAGCAGCTCTCAGGGGGGTCTGTACGAGCAGTACTTC,CASSSQGGLYEQYF
TRBV4-1,.,.,TRBJ2-3,TGCGCCAGCAGCCAGACGACAGCGTCTAGCACAGATACGCAGTATTTT,CASSQTTASSTDTQYF
TRBV7-9,TRBD2,.,TRBJ2-7,TGTGCCAGCAGCGGGAGACTAGCGGGGGCATCCTACGAGCAGTACTTC,CASSGRLAGASYEQYF
TRBV5-6,.,.,TRBJ2-7,TGTGCCAGCAGCTTGGAGGGCGCAGCCTACGAGCAGTACTTC,CASSLEGAAYEQYF
TRBV6-6,.,.,TRBJ1-4,TGTGCCAGCAGTTACTCGAGGGCACCCGATGAAAAACTGTTTTTT,CASSYSRAPDEKLFF